The entry below gives a single T cell receptor beta chain sequence along with its context. PCR used 60 Vbeta primers and 13 Jbeta primers. Assay used: immunoSEQ multiplex PCR; TCRdb lists only in-frame clones, some missing. Here the sample spans 95,000 to 100,000 clones, around 77% being singletons. The sample originates from a study of cytomegalovirus exposure and HLA in healthy donors. Germline V gene sequence: CDR1 SQVTM, CDR2 ANQGSEA. The CDR3 length is 12 residues. V lost 1 base to trimming and J lost 4 bases, with 8 bases between them. V gene TRBV29-1 combines with J gene TRBJ2-7; TRBD2 is a possible D gene (5 bases). The sample consisted of PBMCs. The TCR comes from a middle-aged man in good health and CMV-seronegative. As DNA, the CDR3 is TGCAGCGTTGAAGTTGCGGGTTACGAGCAGTACTTC. Translated, it gives CSVEVAGYEQYF.